The 27 T cell receptor beta chains in this list originate from one sample, sequenced in a study of sequential checkpoint blockade in melanoma. Produced via immunoSEQ multiplex PCR; TCRdb's table is partial and in-frame only. The data hold thousands of clones, with 20% to 30% observed a single time. Regarding treatment: randomized to nivolumab then ipilimumab (arm A) or the reverse (arm B). Source: tumor tissue (inferred from file names), taken from a patient given nivolumab and ipilimumab in sequence. The receptors originated from a human donor with melanoma.

CDR3 nucleotide sequence: TGTGCCAGCAGCCGACAGGGTGATCAGCCCCAGCATTTT. This translates into CASSRQGDQPQHF. The V call is TRBV6-8, the J call TRBJ1-5; 7 nucleotides agree with TRBD1. V shed 6 bases and J 5 bases; nucleotides not matched to a gene: 4. CDR1 is MNHGY and CDR2 is SAAAGT in the germline V gene. CDR3 length: 13 residues.

The chain has TRBV6-1 and TRBJ2-7, with unresolved D. This CDR3 is built from 14 residues. The V gene's germline CDR1 is MNHNS and CDR2 SASEGT. Between the trimmed V and J ends, which lost 1 base and 4 bases, there was a span of 11 bases. CDR3 sequence reads: CASSEGNNKYEQYV. For the CDR3, the DNA is TGTGCCAGCAGTGAAGGTAACAACAAATACGAGCAGTACGTC.

This clone is medium-sized (0.01 to 0.1%) within its sample. This chain's CDR3 is CASSPRGPRGEAFF. CDR3 nucleotides: TGTGCCAGTAGTCCCCGAGGGCCTCGGGGGGAAGCTTTCTTT. V usage is TRBV19 and J usage is TRBJ1-1; D possibly corresponds to TRBD1 (5 bases). V lost 5 bases, J lost 8 bases, and 18 bases lay in between. The germline CDR1 and CDR2 sequences are LNHDA and SQIVND (reference sequence). The CDR3 contains 14 residues.

The chain combines TRBV7-5 with TRBJ1-1; TRBD1 is the table's D call and was not checked against the DNA. TRBV7-5 is designated a pseudogene. The CDR3 spans 15 residues. CDR3 in DNA: TGTGCCAGCAGCTTATCAGGGCCCTTGAACACTGAAGCTTTCTTT. Its protein is CASSLSGPLNTEAFF.

The rearrangement links TRBV28 to TRBJ1-2; D ambiguous. Trimming stripped 7 bases from V and 1 base from J, with 31 bases between. CDR1 is MDHEN, CDR2 SYDVKM, per germline. CDR3 size: 20 residues. The CDR3 protein is CASTAPSVSHFQSINYGYTF. CDR3 coding DNA: TGTGCCAGCACCGCTCCTTCTGTCTCCCATTTCCAGAGCATTAACTATGGCTACACCTTC.

This clone showed up many times. CDR3 in amino acids: CASSLGVGGGALGYTF. In DNA, the CDR3 is TGTGCCAGCAGCTTAGGGGTCGGCGGGGGCGCTTTAGGCTACACCTTC. The gene calls are TRBV11-3 and TRBJ1-2, with TRBD1 as a possible D gene (6 bases). V gave up 1 base and J gave up 8 bases, with 20 bases separating them. The length of the CDR3 is 16 residues. Germline CDR1 and CDR2: SGHNT and YENEEA.

The rearrangement joins TRBV11-3 to TRBJ2-1, with 12 bases aligning to TRBD1. J gave up 9 bases and V 5 bases, and 11 bases lay outside the gene matches. The CDR3 length is 16 residues. Germline values: CDR1 SGHNT, CDR2 YENEEA. This chain's CDR3 is CASSPTTGQGAVEQFF. As DNA, the CDR3 is TGTGCCAGCAGCCCAACGACGGGACAGGGGGCCGTTGAGCAGTTCTTC.

This clone was recorded a few times. The V gene is TRBV4-1, the J gene TRBJ1-1, with D possibly being TRBD1 (5 bases). The CDR3 runs to 15 residues. V lost 1 base to trimming and J lost 5 bases, with 14 bases between them. Looked up from germline, CDR1 is MGHRA and CDR2 is YSYEKL. This CDR3 is CASSQVLGVGTEAFF. The DNA for the CDR3 is TGCGCCAGCAGCCAAGTACTAGGGGTTGGGACTGAAGCTTTCTTT.

In this sample, this clone is medium-sized. The genes are TRBV11-3 and TRBJ1-2, with D possibly matching TRBD1 (6 bases). The germline gives CDR1 SGHNT, CDR2 YENEEA. V was clipped by 5 bases and J by 4 bases, with 17 bases between them. The CDR3 contains 15 residues. CDR3 loop: CASSPDEGGIYGYTF. As DNA, the CDR3 is TGTGCCAGCAGCCCGGACGAAGGGGGAATCTATGGCTACACCTTC.

In this sample, this clone turned up many times. Germline and junction disagree at one end, which may indicate a read error. This chain connects TRBV11-3 to TRBJ2-1; TRBD2 matches at 14 bases. CDR1 SGHNT and CDR2 YENEEA come from the germline V gene. The CDR3 runs 16 residues. The CDR3 spells CASSLPRTSGRNEQFF. The CDR3 DNA sequence: TGTGCTAGCAGCTTACCCCGGACTAGCGGGAGGAATGAGCAGTTCTTC.

In its sample, this clone was seen once. This chain uses TRBV5-1 with TRBJ2-5; possibly TRBD1 for D (7 bases). Germline assignment: CDR1 SGHRS and CDR2 YFSETQ. Trimming shortened V by 6 bases and J by 5 bases, and 26 bases separated the two germline ends. CDR3 length: 17 residues. CDR3 coding DNA: TGCGCCAGCACCTTACAGGGGCGGGCTAGCGCTGGGGAGACCCAGTACTTC. Its translation is CASTLQGRASAGETQYF. The full variable domain, its missing parts supplied by reference TRBV5-1 and TRBJ2-5, is KAGVTQTPRYLIKTRGQQVTLSCSPISGHRSVSWYQQTPGQGLQFLFEYFSETQRNKGNFPGRFSGRQFSNSRSEMNVSTLELGDSALYLCASTLQGRASAGETQYFGPGTRLLVL.

This clone is classed as large. This chain joins TRBV29-1 and TRBJ1-1; D call uncertain. Between the trimmed V and J ends, which lost 5 bases and 1 base, there was a span of 14 bases. The CDR3 sequence is 14 residues long. From germline, CDR1 is SQVTM and CDR2 ANQGSEA. CDR3 amino acids: CSVPRGLGNTEAFF. CDR3 DNA sequence: TGCAGCGTTCCAAGAGGGCTAGGGAACACTGAAGCTTTCTTT.

The chain couples TRBV6-8 to TRBJ2-3; possible D gene TRBD1, 6 bases. V shed 5 bases and J shed 10 bases, with 16 bases lying between them. CDR3 length equals 13 residues. The germline gives CDR1 MNHGY, CDR2 SAAAGT. The CDR3 loop is CASSDRSTSAQYF. The DNA of the CDR3 is TGTGCCAGCAGTGACAGGTCTACAAGTGCGCAGTATTTT.

This chain connects TRBV5-1 to TRBJ2-6; D is uncertain. The germline V gene has CDR1 SGHRS and CDR2 YFSETQ. The CDR3 is 16 residues long. V lost 0 bases and J 4 bases, leaving 11 bases between the germline ends. CDR3 region: CASSLDRLAGANVLTF. In nucleotides, the CDR3 is TGCGCCAGCAGCTTGGATAGGTTAGCCGGGGCCAACGTCCTGACTTTC.

A few counts support this clone. The chain couples TRBV9 to TRBJ1-5; 8 nucleotides align to TRBD1. CDR1 and CDR2 from the germline V gene are SGDLS and YYNGEE. The CDR3 sequence is 14 residues long. V gave up 4 bases and J gave up 6 bases; unmatched junction bases: 6. The CDR3 DNA reads as TGTGCCAGCAGCAAGAGTGGACAGGGTCAGCCCCAGCATTTT. This gives the protein CASSKSGQGQPQHF.

Only a few counts were recorded for this clone. The rearrangement joins TRBV19 to TRBJ2-7; possible D gene TRBD1, 5 bases. V was shortened by 6 bases and J by 0 bases, with 9 bases between the two germline ends. Germline V lookup: CDR1 LNHDA, CDR2 SQIVND (reference sequence). This CDR3 contains 13 residues. The CDR3 DNA follows: TGTGCCAGTAGAGGGGCCGGCTCCTACGAGCAGTACGTC. Its protein is CASRGAGSYEQYV.

The chain joins TRBV28 to TRBJ2-7; 7 bases map to TRBD2. There are 14 residues in the CDR3. Germline lookup yields CDR1 MDHEN and CDR2 SYDVKM. Trimming took 5 bases from V and 2 from J; bases not matched to a gene: 6. CDR3 DNA: TGTGCCAGCAGTCCTAGCGGAAAAACCTACGAGCAGTACGTC. Protein product: CASSPSGKTYEQYV.

This clone is deemed medium-sized (0.01 to 0.1%). The rearrangement uses TRBV9 and TRBJ2-2; D ambiguous. CDR1 and CDR2 from the germline V gene are SGDLS and YYNGEE. CDR3 length: 17 amino acids. V lost 0 bases and J 0 bases, leaving 12 bases between the germline ends. The CDR3 region is CASSVARASTNTGELFF. In nucleotides, the CDR3 is TGTGCCAGCAGCGTAGCTCGAGCGAGCACGAACACCGGGGAGCTGTTTTTT.

This clone was observed a handful of times. The rearrangement joins TRBV28 to TRBJ2-3; D uncertain. Germline V gene sequence: CDR1 MDHEN, CDR2 SYDVKM. CDR3 length equals 15 residues. Trimming left V 6 bases short and J 2 bases short, with 15 bases between. CDR3 sequence (DNA): TGTGCCAGCAGGGGTGGAACCATATCCACAGATACGCAGTATTTT. As protein: CASRGGTISTDTQYF. Looking up the rest from reference TRBV28 and TRBJ2-3 gives the full variable domain: DVKVTQSSRYLVKRTGEKVFLECVQDMDHENMFWYRQDPGLGLRLIYFSYDVKMKEKGDIPEGYSVSREKKERFSLILESASTNQTSMYLCASRGGTISTDTQYFGPGTRLTVL.

The chain employs TRBV10-2 and TRBJ2-5, with D possibly being TRBD1 or TRBD2 (7 bases each). Germline-derived CDR1 and CDR2 are WSHSY and SAAADI. The CDR3 covers 14 residues. The germline V and J ends were trimmed by 2 bases and 4 bases, with 11 bases remaining between them. Here the CDR3 DNA reads TGCGCCAGCAGTGAGGCAGGGGGGGGAGAGACCCAGTACTTC. Amino acid sequence: CASSEAGGGETQYF.

By share, this clone ranks as medium-sized. The V gene is TRBV9, the J gene TRBJ2-4; 7 bases match TRBD1. The CDR3 is 16 residues long. Germline assignment: CDR1 SGDLS and CDR2 YYNGEE. V lost 4 bases and J lost 6; bases outside the gene matches: 13. The CDR3 DNA reads TGTGCCAGCAGCTTATTAGCAGGGGGAGACGCAAACATTCAGTACTTC. Residues: CASSLLAGGDANIQYF. The whole variable domain, remainder taken from reference TRBV9 and TRBJ2-4, is DSGVTQTPKHLITATGQRVTLRCSPRSGDLSVYWYQQSLDQGLQFLIQYYNGEERAKGNILERFSAQQFPDLHSELNLSSLELGDSALYFCASSLLAGGDANIQYFGAGTRLSVL.

This clone was seen many times. V is TRBV9 and J is TRBJ2-1, with D perhaps TRBD1 (6 bases). Trimming shortened V by 0 bases and J by 6 bases, and 16 bases separated the two germline ends. Germline CDR1 and CDR2: SGDLS and YYNGEE. The CDR3 contains 16 residues. The CDR3 sequence is CASSVAAGVAFNEQFF. As DNA, the CDR3 is TGTGCCAGCAGCGTAGCCGCAGGGGTGGCCTTCAATGAGCAGTTCTTC.

This clone has a handful of counts. The chain links TRBV6-8 to TRBJ2-3, with D possibly matching TRBD2 (5 bases). This CDR3 region has 14 residues. With 6 bases removed from V and 4 bases from J, the gap between germline ends came to 14 bases. From germline, CDR1 is MNHGY and CDR2 SAAAGT. CDR3 coding DNA: TGTGCCAGCAGCGGGTTAGCGCAGGCAGATACGCAGTATTTT. Encoded protein: CASSGLAQADTQYF.

A single count supports this clone. The chain combines TRBV5-1 with TRBJ1-2; 9 bases line up with TRBD1. The trim removed 3 bases at V and 8 bases at J, leaving 20 bases unmatched. Germline CDR1 and CDR2: SGHRS and YFSETQ. This CDR3 contains 18 residues. This CDR3 reads CASSYPPGQGITWRGYTF. DNA of the CDR3: TGCGCCAGCAGCTACCCACCGGGACAGGGTATTACATGGAGGGGCTACACCTTC.

The chain has TRBV6-8 and TRBJ2-2; tentatively, D is TRBD1 (5 bases). Germline CDR1 MNHGY, CDR2 SAAAGT. The V and J ends lost 8 bases and 7 bases respectively, with 11 bases between them. The CDR3 runs to 12 residues. CDR3 DNA: TGTGCCAGCTTGTGGGGCGGCGGGGAGCTGTTTTTT. As protein: CASLWGGGELFF.

The chain combines TRBV29-1 with TRBJ2-3, with TRBD1 matching 8 bases. This CDR3 is 14 amino acids long. Germline V lookup: CDR1 SQVTM, CDR2 ANQGSEA. Trimming cost V 8 bases and J 3 bases; bases outside gene matches: 10. CDR3 sequence: CSTGTGGLTDTQYF. The CDR3 DNA sequence: TGCAGCACTGGGACAGGAGGGTTAACAGATACGCAGTATTTT.

This clone was picked up a small number of times. V gene TRBV5-1 combines with J gene TRBJ2-7; TRBD2 aligns across 13 bases. The CDR3 length is 18 residues. The germline gives CDR1 SGHRS, CDR2 YFSETQ. Unmatched junction bases numbered 18, after V lost 10 bases and J lost 2 bases. CDR3 sequence: CASTHLTSGRVGPYEQYV. CDR3 nucleotides: TGCGCCTCAACCCATTTAACTAGCGGGAGGGTAGGCCCCTACGAGCAGTACGTC.